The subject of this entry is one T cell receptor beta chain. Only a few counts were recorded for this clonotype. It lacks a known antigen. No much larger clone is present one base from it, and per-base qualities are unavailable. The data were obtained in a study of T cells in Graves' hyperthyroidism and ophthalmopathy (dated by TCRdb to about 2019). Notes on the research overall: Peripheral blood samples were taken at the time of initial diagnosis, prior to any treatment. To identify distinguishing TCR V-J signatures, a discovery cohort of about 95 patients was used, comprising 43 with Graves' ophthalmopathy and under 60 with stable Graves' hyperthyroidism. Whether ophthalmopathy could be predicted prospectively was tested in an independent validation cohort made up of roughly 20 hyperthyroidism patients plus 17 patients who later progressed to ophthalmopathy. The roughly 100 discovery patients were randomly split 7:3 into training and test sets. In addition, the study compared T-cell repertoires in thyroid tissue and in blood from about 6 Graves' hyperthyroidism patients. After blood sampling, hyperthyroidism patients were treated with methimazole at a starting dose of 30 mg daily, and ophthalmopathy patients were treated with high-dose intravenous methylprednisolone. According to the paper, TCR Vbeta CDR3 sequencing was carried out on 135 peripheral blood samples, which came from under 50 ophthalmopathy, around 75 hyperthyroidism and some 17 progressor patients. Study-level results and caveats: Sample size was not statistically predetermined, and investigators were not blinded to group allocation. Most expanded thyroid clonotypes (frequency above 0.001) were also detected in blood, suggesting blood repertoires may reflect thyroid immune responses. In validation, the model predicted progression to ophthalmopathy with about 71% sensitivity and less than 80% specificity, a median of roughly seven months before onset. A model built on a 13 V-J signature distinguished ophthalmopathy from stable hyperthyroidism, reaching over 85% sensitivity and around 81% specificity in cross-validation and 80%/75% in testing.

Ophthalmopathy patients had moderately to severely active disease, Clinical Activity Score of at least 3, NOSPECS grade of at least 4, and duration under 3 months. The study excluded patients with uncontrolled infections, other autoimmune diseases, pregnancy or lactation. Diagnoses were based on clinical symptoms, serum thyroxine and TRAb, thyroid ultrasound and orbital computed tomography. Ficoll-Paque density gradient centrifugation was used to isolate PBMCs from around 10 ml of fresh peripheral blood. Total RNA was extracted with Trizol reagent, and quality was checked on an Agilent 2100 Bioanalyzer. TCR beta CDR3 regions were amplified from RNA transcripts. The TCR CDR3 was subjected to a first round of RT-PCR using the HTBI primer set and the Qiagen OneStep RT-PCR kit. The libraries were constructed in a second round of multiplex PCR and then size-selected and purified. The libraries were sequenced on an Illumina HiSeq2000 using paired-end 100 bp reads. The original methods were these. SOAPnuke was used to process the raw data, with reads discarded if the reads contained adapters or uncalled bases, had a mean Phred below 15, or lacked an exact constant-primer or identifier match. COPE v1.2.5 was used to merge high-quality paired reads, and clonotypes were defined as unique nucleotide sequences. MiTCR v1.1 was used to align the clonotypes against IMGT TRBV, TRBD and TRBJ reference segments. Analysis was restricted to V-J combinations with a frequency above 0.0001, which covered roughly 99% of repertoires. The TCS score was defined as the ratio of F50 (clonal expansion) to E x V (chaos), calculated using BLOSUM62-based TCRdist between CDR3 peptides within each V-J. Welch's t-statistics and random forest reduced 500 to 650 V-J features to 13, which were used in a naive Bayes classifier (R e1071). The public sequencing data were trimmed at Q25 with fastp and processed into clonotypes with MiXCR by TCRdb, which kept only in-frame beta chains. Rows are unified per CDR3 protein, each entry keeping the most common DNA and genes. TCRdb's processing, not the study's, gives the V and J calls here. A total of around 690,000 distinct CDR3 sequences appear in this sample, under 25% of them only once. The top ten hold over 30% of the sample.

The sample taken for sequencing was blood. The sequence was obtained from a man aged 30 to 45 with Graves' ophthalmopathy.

Here the CDR3 is given as CASSRVYGTGVYNEQFF. The DNA is TGCGCCAGCAGCCGAGTTTACGGGACAGGAGTATACAATGAGCAGTTCTTC. The sequence joins TRBV4-1 to TRBJ2-1, and 8 junctional nucleotides match TRBD1. Spanning cysteine to phenylalanine, the CDR3 consists of 17 amino acids. The read is trimmed to its CDR3 DNA, 51 bases read in frame from base 1. CDR1 and CDR2 (MGHRA, YSYEKL) derive from the germline V gene. Germline trimming: 4 bases from V, 4 bases from J; junction bases outside gene matches: 12.